The 14 T cell receptor beta chains reported below all come from one sample, sequenced in a study of blood T cell repertoires in COVID-19. This table comes from immunoSEQ multiplex PCR, and its TCRdb copy is limited to in-frame clones, with some not included. The table includes 80,000 or so clones, around 74% detected once. Sequenced sample: peripheral blood. These receptors were collected from a human donor in a cohort sampled during active COVID-19.

CDR3: CASSSVRGLQETQYF. CDR3 in DNA: TGTGCCAGCAGCTCGGTCCGGGGATTGCAAGAGACCCAGTACTTC. The chain carries TRBV7-9 and TRBJ2-5; possibly TRBD2 for D (5 bases). The V and J ends lost 4 bases and 2 bases respectively, with 14 bases between them. Germline CDR1 is SEHNR and CDR2 is FQNEAQ (reference sequence). The CDR3 covers 15 residues.

This chain joins TRBV5-8 and TRBJ2-7; TRBD1 matches 9 bases. The CDR3 consists of 15 residues. CDR1 is SGHTS and CDR2 is YDEGEE in the germline V gene. The V and J ends lost 2 bases and 7 bases, in that order; junction bases with no gene match: 10. The CDR3 is CASSLGDRAFGEQYF. The CDR3 DNA reads as TGTGCCAGCAGCTTAGGGGACAGGGCCTTTGGGGAGCAGTACTTC.

On this clone: The junction departs from germline at one end; a sequencing error may be responsible. The chain links TRBV5-4 to TRBJ2-7; 7 bases fit TRBD1. CDR1 and CDR2 (germline): SGHNT, YYREEE (reference sequence). The CDR3 covers 10 residues. The CDR3 is CASSRTGCVF. CDR3 DNA: TGTGCCAGCAGCCGGACAGGTTGCGTCTTC.

There are a few counts of this clone. The chain is built from TRBV20-1 and TRBJ2-7, with D unresolved. CDR3 size: 11 residues. The germline gives CDR1 DFQATT, CDR2 SNEGSKA (reference sequence). The V gene lost 1 base and the J gene lost 4 bases, with 5 bases spanning the gap. The chain's CDR3 is CSARGAYEQYF. CDR3 nucleotide sequence: TGCAGTGCTAGAGGGGCTTACGAGCAGTACTTC.

This clone was found a few times. The rearrangement uses TRBV27 and TRBJ1-4; D is undetermined. CDR1 and CDR2 (germline): MNHEY, SMNVEV (reference sequence). Trimming removed 0 bases from V and 4 bases from J, with 12 bases in between. This CDR3 is built from 16 residues. The DNA for the CDR3 is TGTGCCAGCAGTTTATCTGGCCGAGGGCTTAATGAAAAACTGTTTTTT. Its protein is CASSLSGRGLNEKLFF. Using reference TRBV27 and TRBJ1-4 for the parts outside the CDR3, the full variable domain is EAQVTQNPRYLITVTGKKLTVTCSQNMNHEYMSWYRQDPGLGLRQIYYSMNVEVTDKGDVPEGYKVSRKEKRNFPLILESPSPNQTSLYFCASSLSGRGLNEKLFFGSGTQLSVL.

The J gene is TRBJ2-5, the V gene TRBV30; D is unresolved. CDR1 is GTSNPN and CDR2 is SVGIG in the germline V gene (reference sequence). CDR3 length equals 12 residues. Between the trimmed V and J ends, which lost 0 bases and 7 bases, there was a span of 9 bases. For the CDR3, the DNA is TGTGCCTGGAGTGTAGGTTCGGGGACCCAGTACTTC. The encoded protein is CAWSVGSGTQYF.

This clone was seen a single time. The chain recombines TRBV5-4 with TRBJ1-6; D may be TRBD1 (6 bases). This CDR3 region has 16 residues. From germline, CDR1 is SGHNT and CDR2 YYREEE (reference sequence). The V gene lost 0 bases and the J gene lost 4 bases, with 11 bases spanning the gap. CDR3 protein: CASSLAGGAYNSPLHF. CDR3 coding DNA: TGTGCCAGCAGCTTGGCCGGGGGGGCGTATAATTCACCCCTCCACTTT.

Points on this clone: The junction and the germline gene differ at one end; a read error may be behind it. This chain uses TRBV20-1 with TRBJ2-7, with D tentatively TRBD1 (5 bases). Germline loops: CDR1 DFQATT, CDR2 SNEGSKA (reference sequence). This CDR3 spans 11 amino acids. The CDR3 protein is CSAREEWGSSF. The CDR3 bases are TGCAGTGCTAGAGAAGAGTGGGGCAGTTCTTTC.

V gene TRBV19 combines with J gene TRBJ2-7, with 8 bases identical to TRBD2. The CDR3 consists of 14 residues. Per the germline V gene, CDR1 is LNHDA and CDR2 is SQIVND (reference sequence). V lost 4 bases to trimming and J lost 4 bases; unmatched junction nucleotides: 6. The CDR3 sequence: CASSTGGGSYEQYF. The CDR3 nucleotides read TGTGCCAGTAGTACCGGCGGGGGGTCTTACGAGCAGTACTTC.

V is TRBV9 and J is TRBJ1-4; D is undetermined. Germline values: CDR1 SGDLS, CDR2 YYNGEE. The V end lost 0 bases, the J end lost 7 bases, and 16 bases lay between the germline ends. The CDR3 runs 16 residues. The CDR3 sequence: CASSVGASQTPEKLFF. The CDR3 bases are TGTGCCAGCAGCGTAGGGGCAAGTCAGACCCCTGAAAAACTGTTTTTT.

This chain uses TRBV18 with TRBJ1-2; no reliable D call. Germline assignment: CDR1 KGHSH and CDR2 LQKENI. The ends were cut back, 3 bases at V and 4 bases at J, with 12 bases in the middle. The CDR3 consists of 14 residues. Written as DNA, the CDR3 is TGTGCCAGCTCACCGGCCTTACCCTCCTATGGCTACACCTTC. The encoded protein is CASSPALPSYGYTF.

J is TRBJ1-4 and V is TRBV5-5, with D tentatively TRBD1 (6 bases). Trimming shortened V by 4 bases and J by 4 bases, and 14 bases separated the two germline ends. The CDR3 is made up of 15 amino acids. In germline, CDR1 is SGHKS, CDR2 YYEKEE (reference sequence). The CDR3, as DNA: TGTGCCAGCAGCGGTCGACAGGCCATTAATGAAAAACTGTTTTTT. This gives the protein CASSGRQAINEKLFF.

This chain links TRBV29-1 with TRBJ1-2; D gene ambiguous. Germline V gene sequence: CDR1 SQVTM, CDR2 ANQGSEA. The germline V and J ends were trimmed by 4 bases and 8 bases, with 11 bases remaining between them. This CDR3 is built from 11 residues. CDR3 region: CSVGGGGGYTF. The CDR3 DNA follows: TGCAGCGTTGGTGGAGGAGGGGGCTACACCTTC.

This clone occurred once. V gene TRBV6-2 or TRBV6-3 combines with J gene TRBJ2-2, with TRBD1 matching 7 bases. The CDR3 consists of 13 residues. Germline V CDR1 and CDR2: MNHEY, SVGEGT. Losses at the gene ends were 4 bases for V and 8 bases for J; bases not matched to a gene: 4. DNA of the CDR3: TGTGCCAGCAGTTTAGGGGGCTCAGGGGAGCTGTTTTTT. Its protein is CASSLGGSGELFF.